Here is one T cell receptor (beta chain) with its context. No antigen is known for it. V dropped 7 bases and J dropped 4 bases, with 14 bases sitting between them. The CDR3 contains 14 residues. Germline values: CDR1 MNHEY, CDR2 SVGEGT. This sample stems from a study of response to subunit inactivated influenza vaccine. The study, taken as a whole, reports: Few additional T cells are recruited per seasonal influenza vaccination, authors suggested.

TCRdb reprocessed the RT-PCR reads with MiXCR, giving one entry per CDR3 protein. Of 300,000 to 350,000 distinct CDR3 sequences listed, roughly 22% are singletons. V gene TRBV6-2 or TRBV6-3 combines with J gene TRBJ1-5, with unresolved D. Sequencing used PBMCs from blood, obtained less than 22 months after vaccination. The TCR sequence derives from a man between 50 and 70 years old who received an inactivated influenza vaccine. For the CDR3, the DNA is TGTGCCAGCACGAATGGGATAGGGAATCAGCCCCAGCATTTT. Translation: CASTNGIGNQPQHF.